This TCR beta chain is from a study of blood T cell repertoires in COVID-19. In the study overall: There were acute and convalescent COVID-19 samples, and they came from the United States, Italy and Spain.

The CDR3 extends over 14 amino acids. Germline V gene lookup returns CDR1 LNHDA and CDR2 SQIVND (reference sequence). V lost 4 bases to trimming and J lost 2 bases, with 9 bases between them. A Seattle source enrolled patients during active infection and followed them longitudinally. Under the authors' procedure: Counts of nucleated cells, estimated from reference gene primer amplification, were obtained. Repertoires were generated with immunoSEQ multiplex PCR, while TCRdb's copy carries only in-frame clones and drops some. D and trimming come from the DNA, and the V and J calls and clone size come from that table. The sample consists of approximately 63,000 clones, roughly nine tenths of them appearing once.

Sequences were obtained from peripheral blood. V usage is TRBV19 and J usage is TRBJ2-1; possibly TRBD2 for D (6 bases). This clonotype originated in a woman aged 60-70 years with COVID-19, enrolled during active disease. The CDR3 region has the DNA TGTGCCAGTAGTACCCGGGGGACCTACAATGAGCAGTTCTTC. Translated, it gives CASSTRGTYNEQFF.